These T cell receptor beta chains were read from a single sample in a study of blood T cell repertoires in COVID-19. Measured with immunoSEQ multiplex PCR; TCRdb has only the in-frame clones, and not every one. The sample yields about 210,000 clones, about nine tenths seen once. Sequencing used peripheral blood. The receptors were gathered from a man aged 40-50 years with acute or convalescent COVID-19. Both conserved end residues are part of each CDR3. A D gene is named only where the DNA matches it firmly. Some rows mark clone size as missing; the rest say once, few, many or name a class of expanded clone.

V	D	size	J	CDR3	DNA
TRBV9	TRBD2	-	TRBJ2-5	CASSVLSGGVSETQYF	TGTGCCAGCAGCGTACTGAGCGGGGGGGTGTCGGAGACCCAGTACTTC
TRBV6-2/TRBV6-3	TRBD2	-	TRBJ2-7	CASSYWVAGGPTLSYEQYF	TGTGCCAGCAGTTACTGGGTAGCGGGAGGCCCTACCCTATCCTACGAGCAGTACTTC
TRBV24-1	-	-	TRBJ2-1	CATSDPDSRSYNEQFF	TGTGCCACCAGTGACCCGGACAGTCGGTCCTACAATGAGCAGTTCTTC
TRBV5-6	-	-	TRBJ2-2	CASSLGLSGELFF	TGTGCCAGCAGCCTGGGACTGTCCGGGGAGCTGTTTTTT
TRBV7-2	-	few	TRBJ2-7	CASSLFSLFDRTYEQYF	TGTGCCAGCAGCTTATTTAGCCTTTTCGACAGAACCTACGAGCAGTACTTC
TRBV28	TRBD2	-	TRBJ2-1	CASSLDSGDYNEQFF	TGTGCCAGCAGTTTAGATAGCGGGGACTACAATGAGCAGTTCTTC
TRBV7-2	-	-	TRBJ1-5	CASSLREGGRQPQHF	TGTGCCAGCTCTCTCAGGGAGGGAGGGAGACAGCCCCAGCATTTT
TRBV21-1	-	-	TRBJ2-3	CASSKRWSRDRGTDTQYF	TGTGCCAGCAGCAAAAGGTGGTCCCGGGACAGGGGCACAGATACGCAGTATTTT
TRBV7-3	-	-	TRBJ2-7	CASSTSSGLSEQYF	TGTGCCAGCAGCACCTCTTCGGGGTTAAGCGAGCAGTACTTC
TRBV14	TRBD2	-	TRBJ2-3	CASSPRTSARHNTQYF	TGTGCCAGCAGCCCGCGGACTAGCGCTCGTCACAATACGCAGTATTTT
TRBV27	TRBD1	once	TRBJ1-2	CASSGGTGPLTGYTF	TGTGCCAGCAGTGGCGGGACAGGACCCTTGACGGGCTACACCTTC
TRBV19	TRBD1	-	TRBJ1-6	CASKRDSYNSPLHF	TGTGCCAGTAAAAGGGACAGCTATAATTCACCCCTCCACTTT
TRBV4-3	TRBD2	-	TRBJ2-3	CASSQEFWSGRKADTQYF	TGCGCCAGCAGCCAAGAGTTCTGGAGCGGGAGGAAGGCAGATACGCAGTATTTT
TRBV10-3	-	-	TRBJ1-2	CAISESPGGNYGYTF	TGTGCCATCAGTGAGTCCCCCGGGGGTAACTATGGCTACACCTTC
TRBV6-5	-	-	TRBJ1-1	CASRRNTEAFF	TGTGCCAGCAGGCGGAACACTGAAGCTTTCTTT
TRBV29-1	TRBD2	few	TRBJ2-3	CSVEFPAGTDTQYF	TGCAGCGTCGAATTTCCAGCGGGAACAGATACGCAGTATTTT
TRBV27	TRBD1	-	TRBJ1-6	CASSRVRDRGPNSPLHF	TGTGCCAGCAGTCGAGTCCGGGACAGGGGACCTAATTCACCCCTCCACTTT
TRBV4-3	TRBD2	-	TRBJ2-1	CASSLSSGFHSYNEQFF	TGCGCCAGCAGCTTGTCTAGCGGGTTTCACTCCTACAATGAGCAGTTCTTC
TRBV20-1	-	once	TRBJ2-1	CSARDFLEQFF	TGCAGTGCTAGAGATTTCCTAGAGCAGTTCTTC
TRBV28	TRBD2	-	TRBJ2-7	CASSFIAGSSYEQYF	TGTGCCAGCAGTTTTATAGCGGGTAGCTCCTACGAGCAGTACTTC
TRBV6-2/TRBV6-3	TRBD2	-	TRBJ2-7	CASSPLLRGRLAGEIYEQYF	TGTGCCAGCAGTCCCCTCCTCCGCGGCAGACTAGCGGGAGAGATCTACGAGCAGTACTTC
TRBV29-1	TRBD1	-	TRBJ2-3	CSVGTGTDTQYF	TGCAGCGTAGGGACAGGCACAGATACGCAGTATTTT
TRBV6-5	TRBD1	-	TRBJ1-6	CASSKQGENNSPLHF	TGTGCCAGCAGTAAACAGGGGGAAAATAATTCACCCCTCCACTTT
TRBV6-5	-	-	TRBJ1-1	CASSYSILPTEAFF	TGTGCCAGCAGTTACTCGATACTACCCACTGAAGCTTTCTTT
TRBV19	TRBD2	-	TRBJ2-7	CASSIIAGGLKTYEQYF	TGTGCCAGTAGTATAATAGCGGGGGGTCTAAAAACCTACGAGCAGTACTTC
TRBV2	-	-	TRBJ1-4	CASSEGGENEKLFF	TGTGCCAGCAGTGAAGGGGGCGAGAATGAAAAACTGTTTTTT
TRBV28	-	-	TRBJ2-7	CASSLGGYEQYF	TGTGCCAGCAGTTTGGGGGGATACGAGCAGTACTTC
TRBV11-1	-	once	TRBJ2-7	CASSPNRAYEQYF	TGTGCCAGCAGCCCTAATCGAGCCTACGAGCAGTACTTC
TRBV5-4	TRBD2	-	TRBJ2-3	CASSRRLAGGTDTQYF	TGTGCCAGCAGCCGCCGACTAGCGGGGGGCACAGATACGCAGTATTTT
TRBV7-2	-	-	TRBJ1-5	CASSPLARRNQPQHF	TGTGCCAGCAGCCCCCTAGCCAGGCGCAATCAGCCCCAGCATTTT
TRBV7-9	TRBD2	-	TRBJ2-1	CASSLSPSGRSGGQFF	TGTGCCAGCAGCTTATCCCCTAGCGGGAGGTCGGGGGGGCAGTTCTTC
TRBV28	TRBD1	-	TRBJ1-6	CASRSGTGGNSPLHF	TGTGCCAGCAGGTCCGGGACAGGGGGTAATTCACCCCTCCACTTT
TRBV2	-	-	TRBJ2-7	CASSERVGSYEQYF	TGTGCCAGCAGTGAACGGGTCGGTTCCTACGAGCAGTACTTC
TRBV29-1	TRBD2	-	TRBJ2-1	CSVWGTSGIRRDNEQFF	TGCAGCGTATGGGGGACTAGCGGAATCCGAAGGGACAATGAGCAGTTCTTC
TRBV7-8	-	-	TRBJ2-7	CASSLVRAGYEQYF	TGTGCCAGCTCCTTAGTGCGGGCAGGCTACGAGCAGTACTTC
TRBV6-5	TRBD1	-	TRBJ2-2	CASSPDRGNTGELFF	TGTGCCAGCAGCCCGGACAGGGGGAACACCGGGGAGCTGTTTTTT
TRBV6-4	TRBD2	few	TRBJ2-2	CASSDIAGEGGELFF	TGTGCCAGCAGTGATATTGCGGGAGAAGGCGGGGAGCTGTTTTTT
TRBV5-8	-	-	TRBJ2-1	CASSSRDKYLQFF	TGTGCCAGCAGCAGCCGGGACAAGTATTTGCAGTTCTTC
TRBV28	-	few	TRBJ1-6	CATMGQYNSPLHF	TGTGCCACCATGGGGCAGTATAATTCACCCCTCCACTTT